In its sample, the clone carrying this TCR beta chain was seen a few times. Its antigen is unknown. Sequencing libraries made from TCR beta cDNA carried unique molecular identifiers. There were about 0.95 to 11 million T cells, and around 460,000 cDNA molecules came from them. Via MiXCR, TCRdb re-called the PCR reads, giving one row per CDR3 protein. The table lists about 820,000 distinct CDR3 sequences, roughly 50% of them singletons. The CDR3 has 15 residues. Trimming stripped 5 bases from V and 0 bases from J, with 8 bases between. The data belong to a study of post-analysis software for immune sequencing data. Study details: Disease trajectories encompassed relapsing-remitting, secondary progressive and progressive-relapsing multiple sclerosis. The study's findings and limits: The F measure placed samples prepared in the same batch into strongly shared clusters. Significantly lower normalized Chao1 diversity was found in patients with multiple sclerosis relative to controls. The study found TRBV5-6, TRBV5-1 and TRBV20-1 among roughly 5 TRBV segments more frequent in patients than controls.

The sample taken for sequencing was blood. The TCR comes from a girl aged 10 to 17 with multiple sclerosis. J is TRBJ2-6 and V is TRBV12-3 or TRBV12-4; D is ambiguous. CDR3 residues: CASSPVGSGANVLTF. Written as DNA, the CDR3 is TGTGCCAGCAGTCCGGTGGGCTCTGGGGCCAACGTCCTGACTTTC.